Included here is one T cell receptor beta chain sequence, with context. The antigen is not known. TCRdb keeps only in-frame clones here, not all; method: immunoSEQ multiplex PCR. The data show 430,000 or so clones, 80% to 95% seen once. This sample was included in a study of Ad26.COV2.S vaccination and SARS-CoV-2 variants. Study details: The donor participated in the COV1001 trial, in its Ad26.COV2.S arm.

Documented treatment: some 20 received Ad26.COV2.S at low or high dose, single or two shots; several received placebo; per-sample allocation not given. Samples were taken on day 63 after the first vaccine or placebo injection. General study findings and limits: Vaccinated and placebo-treated recipients had similar non-spike TCR breadth.

The specimen was peripheral blood, collected in a trial of Ad26.COV2.S vaccine versus placebo. This TCR derives from a person aged 18-60 years who received the Ad26.COV2.S COVID-19 vaccine or a placebo.

CDR3 region: CASSLYAGVKETQYF. Written as DNA, the CDR3 is TGTGCCAGCAGCTTATATGCGGGAGTCAAGGAGACCCAGTACTTC. The chain links TRBV7-9 to TRBJ2-5, with 7 bases that match TRBD2. Trimming cost V 2 bases and J 5 bases; bases outside gene matches: 8. Germline V gene sequence: CDR1 SEHNR, CDR2 FQNEAQ (reference sequence). CDR3 length: 15 amino acids.